Sequencing of this TCR beta chain was carried out in a study of CD8 T cells in ankylosing spondylitis. 5'-RACE, quantitative and with molecular barcodes, yielded the TCR beta libraries. TCRdb independently ran MiXCR on the 5' RACE reads; one entry per CDR3 protein. This sample has about 240,000 distinct CDR3 sequences, with roughly 8.2% found just once. This clonotype was seen repeatedly, ten times or more. Its antigen is not identified. The V gene lost 3 bases and the J gene lost 3 bases, with 12 bases spanning the gap. Per the germline V gene, CDR1 is SGHVS and CDR2 is FQNEAQ. This CDR3 spans 14 amino acids. Findings of the study overall: In ankylosing spondylitis blood, a motif of seven to nine highly homologous TCR beta variants appeared characteristic. Several of the motif variants were reported before in synovial fluid and blood from reactive arthritis. Matched synovial fluid from ankylosing spondylitis patients was reported to be enriched for disease-linked clones.

The sequence derives from a female donor with ankylosing spondylitis or in good health (not recorded which). This chain joins TRBV7-8 and TRBJ2-7, with a tentative D call TRBD1 (5 bases). The sample consisted of blood, either unsorted or a sorted T cell fraction (not recorded which). The CDR3 DNA reads TGTGCCAGCAGCTTTCGGACACTTTTCTACGAGCAGTACTTC. Translating it yields CASSFRTLFYEQYF.